The entry that follows covers one TCR beta chain sequence. Its antigen is not identified. The CDR3 has 16 residues. Trimming took 4 bases from V and 1 from J; bases not matched to a gene: 5. The germline V gene encodes CDR1 SGHVS and CDR2 FNYEAQ. Vbeta (60) and Jbeta (13) primers were used in the PCR. The assay was immunoSEQ multiplex PCR, and TCRdb's table has in-frame clones only and misses some. The table has about 76,000 clones, under 85% seen once. This entry belongs to a study of cytomegalovirus exposure and HLA in healthy donors. On the study more broadly: Counted in an early data release were roughly 87 million unique TCRs from HLA-typed donors. Of all 400 or so donors who were genotyped, 80% to 85% belonged to the Caucasian-associated ancestry cluster. Study-wide results and caveats: Later analysis associated a missense DCLRE1C variant with TCR beta V- and J-gene trimming. In vitro confirmation showed three CMV-associated chains to be CMV antigen specific.

The source material was PBMCs. The gene calls are TRBV7-6 and TRBJ1-5; 9 bases are a match to TRBD1. The sequence was obtained from a middle-aged woman in good health and CMV-seropositive. The DNA for the CDR3 is TGTGCCAGCAGCTCGGGACAGGGCGTAAGCAATCAGCCCCAGCATTTT. Protein product: CASSSGQGVSNQPQHF.